Described below is a single T cell receptor beta chain sequence and its context. This clone is a singleton in its sample. Its antigen remains unidentified. No qualities accompany the bases; no much larger clone lies one base away. Genomic DNA was isolated from the sorted cells so that the TCRbeta CDR3 region could be sequenced. The immunoSEQ Assay was used for sequencing of TCRbeta CDR3 regions. This is the immuneACCESS table as TCRdb keeps it, with only in-frame sequences that have V and J called. A part of the clones is gone; compared with another copy, unresolved V genes explain less than half, and the rest is unexplained. This sample comprises about 93,000 clones, 92% of them detected only once. The ten largest account for roughly 0.53% of the sample. Patients with a history of autoimmune disease or receiving systemic immunosuppression were excluded from the trial. Peripheral blood for TCR sequencing was collected from all dose cohorts at baseline, on cycle 4 day 1, and on cycle 7 day 1. Samples were obtained from an open-label, multicenter, first-in-human phase I dose-escalation trial of ivuxolimab. Adults with locally advanced or metastatic head and neck squamous cell, hepatocellular, melanoma or renal cell carcinoma were enrolled in the trial. Before TCR sequencing, CD4+ T cells and CD8+ T cells from peripheral blood were sorted into separate populations.

This specimen comes from a study of OX40 agonist ivuxolimab in advanced cancers. Looking at the study overall: Ivuxolimab was a fully human IgG2 agonistic monoclonal antibody targeting the costimulatory receptor OX40 (CD134). Among the roughly 50 dose-escalation patients, about 20 had hepatocellular carcinoma, roughly 15 melanoma, 9 renal cell carcinoma and 9 head and neck cancer. Three dose-escalation patients achieved partial responses, one with hepatocellular carcinoma and two with cutaneous melanoma. In the dose-escalation cohort, approximately 82% of patients were male, and the mean age was approximately 60 years with a range of roughly 20 to 79. The monotherapy dose-escalation portion (N ≈ 57 patients) of the phase I ivuxolimab trial is reported in the paper. Intravenous ivuxolimab was administered to patients every 2 weeks at six dose levels: 0.01, 0.1, 0.3, 1.5, 3 and 10 mg/kg. Patients were allowed to have had prior anti-PD-1, anti-PD-L1 or anti-CTLA-4 therapy, and approximately 40% of the dose-escalation patients had been treated with checkpoint inhibitors. The purpose of peripheral TCRbeta sequencing was to test whether ivuxolimab changed TCR sequence diversity and led to clonal T-cell expansion.

Measured from the cysteine to the phenylalanine, the CDR3 is 16 residues long. Kept here is only the CDR3 DNA, which spans 48 bases and is read in frame from base 1. Germline trimming: 6 bases from V, 4 bases from J; junction bases outside gene matches: 7. The germline V gene (reference sequence) provides CDR1 MNHNY and CDR2 SVGAGI. The full study reports these points: The antigen specificity of the peripheral T cells that underwent clonal expansion was not determined. Low levels of normalized T-cell clonal expansion were also seen in some patients who did not respond. In partial responders in the 0.1-3.0 mg/kg groups, normalized peripheral clonal expansion was found to be among the lowest, especially among CD8+ T cells. On average, CD8+ T cells showed more expanded clones than CD4+ T cells after ivuxolimab. At doses of 0.1 to 3.0 mg/kg, clonal expansion of both CD4+ and CD8+ T cells in blood was seen between baseline and week 6.

Rearrangement joined TRBV6-6 to TRBJ2-2; a stretch of 11 junction bases matches TRBD1. The sample in question was CD4+ or CD8+ T cells sorted from blood, obtained in a trial of the OX40 agonist ivuxolimab. This TCR was recovered from an adult with an advanced solid tumor such as melanoma, head and neck, liver or kidney cancer. Here is the DNA: TGTGCCAGCAGGCGCGGGACAGGGGGTGGCACCGGGGAGCTGTTTTTT. The encoded protein is CASRRGTGGGTGELFF.